The clone carrying this TCR beta chain was seen only a few times. Its specificity is unknown. The study excluded patients with uncontrolled infection, other autoimmune disease, pregnancy or lactation. In making diagnoses, clinical symptoms, serum thyroxine and TRAb, thyroid ultrasound and orbital computed tomography were all used. The authors took PBMCs from 8.5 to 10 ml fresh peripheral blood. This entry comes from a study of T cells in Graves' hyperthyroidism and ophthalmopathy. Study-level results: Prediction of ophthalmopathy progression came a median roughly 6.4 months pre-onset.

Per the germline V gene, CDR1 is DFQATT and CDR2 is SNEGSKA (reference sequence). With 7 bases removed from V and 4 bases from J, the gap between germline ends came to 22 bases. This CDR3 region has 15 residues. RNA transcripts provided the source from which TCR beta CDR3 regions were amplified. HTBI primers were employed in a first-round RT-PCR of the TCR CDR3. TCRdb called the multiplex PCR reads again in MiXCR, with one record for every CDR3 protein. The sample contains around 600,000 distinct CDR3 sequences, approximately 15% of which appear only once. What was sequenced was blood. The chain couples TRBV20-1 to TRBJ1-1; D remains ambiguous. The TCR originated in a woman aged 18-35 years with Graves' ophthalmopathy. In nucleotides, the CDR3 is TGCAGTGTGAAGGAGTTCACCGGGCCCTTCACTGAAGCTTTCTTT. Protein sequence: CSVKEFTGPFTEAFF.